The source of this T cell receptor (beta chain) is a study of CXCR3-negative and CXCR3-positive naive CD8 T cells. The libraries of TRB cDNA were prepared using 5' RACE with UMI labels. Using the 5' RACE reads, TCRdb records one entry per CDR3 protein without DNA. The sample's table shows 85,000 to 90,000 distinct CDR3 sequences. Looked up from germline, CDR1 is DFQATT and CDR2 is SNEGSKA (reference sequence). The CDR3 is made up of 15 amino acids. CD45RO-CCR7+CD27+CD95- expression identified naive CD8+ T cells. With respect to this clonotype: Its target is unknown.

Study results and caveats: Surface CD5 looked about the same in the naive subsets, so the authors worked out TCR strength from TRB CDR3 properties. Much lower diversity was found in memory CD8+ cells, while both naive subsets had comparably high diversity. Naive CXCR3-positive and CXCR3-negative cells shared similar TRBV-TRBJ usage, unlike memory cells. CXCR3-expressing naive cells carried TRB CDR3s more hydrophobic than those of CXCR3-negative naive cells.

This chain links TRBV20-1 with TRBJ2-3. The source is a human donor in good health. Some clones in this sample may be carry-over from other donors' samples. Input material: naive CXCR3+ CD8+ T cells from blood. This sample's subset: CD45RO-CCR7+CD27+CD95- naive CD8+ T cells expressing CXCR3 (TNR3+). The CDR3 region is CSARDQDTATDTQYF.